This T cell receptor (beta chain) was obtained from a study of naive and memory T cell subsets. Study results and caveats: Especially in CD8 cells, naive repertoires contained a few larger clonotypes, possibly CD45RA-re-expressing memory cells.

Both TRBC1 and TRBC2 were covered by a beta constant-region primer of two equimolar oligonucleotides. Ligated cDNA was amplified by four rounds of PCR with nested alpha and beta constant-region primers and SP2. One entry per CDR3 protein results from TCRdb running MiXCR on the UMI-ligation and nested PCR reads. This sample has about 150,000 distinct CDR3 sequences; about 23% occur once, and the top ten carry 0.09% to 0.13%. This clonotype came up many times. Antigen unknown. The CDR3 length is 14 residues. The ends were cut back, 8 bases at V and 4 bases at J, with 15 bases in the middle. The sequence was collected from a human donor in good health. The sequenced material came from naive CD4+ T cells from blood. The chain joins TRBV12-3 or TRBV12-4 to TRBJ2-1, with D possibly matching TRBD1 (6 bases). The CDR3 is CASLRGKTYNEQFF. The CDR3 DNA follows: TGTGCCAGCCTTAGGGGGAAGACATACAATGAGCAGTTCTTC.